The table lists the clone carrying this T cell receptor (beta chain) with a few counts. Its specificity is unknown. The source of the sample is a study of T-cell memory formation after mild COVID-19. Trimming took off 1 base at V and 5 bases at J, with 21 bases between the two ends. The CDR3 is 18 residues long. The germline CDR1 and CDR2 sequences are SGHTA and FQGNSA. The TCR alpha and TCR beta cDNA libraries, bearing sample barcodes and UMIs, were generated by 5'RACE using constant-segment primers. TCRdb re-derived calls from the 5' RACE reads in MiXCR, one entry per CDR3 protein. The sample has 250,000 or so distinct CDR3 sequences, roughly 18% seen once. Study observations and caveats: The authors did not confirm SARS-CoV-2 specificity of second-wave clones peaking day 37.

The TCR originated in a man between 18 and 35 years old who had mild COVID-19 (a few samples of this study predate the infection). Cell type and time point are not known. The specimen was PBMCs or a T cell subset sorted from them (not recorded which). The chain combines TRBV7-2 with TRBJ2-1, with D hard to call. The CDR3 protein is CASSLELVRALTDNEQFF. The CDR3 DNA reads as TGTGCCAGCAGCTTAGAATTGGTTCGAGCCCTTACAGACAATGAGCAGTTCTTC.